This T cell receptor (beta chain) was retrieved from a study of shared clonotypes between healthy human individuals (dated by TCRdb to the early 2020s). Background on the whole study: The cohort comprised a couple of women and three men aged 18 to 49 years. To estimate repertoire size and how much clonotypes are shared between individuals, the study performed deep sequencing of blood TCR repertoires from a handful of healthy adults. For each donor, CD4 naive and CD4 memory were each run on three plates, CD8 naive on two plates, and CD8 memory on one plate. To increase sequencing depth and limit assay-specific biases, different laboratories used diverse techniques to prepare libraries and sequence TCR repertoires. Between about 0.94 and 8.9 billion PBMCs per donor were obtained by leukapheresis. The investigation overall reported the following: Compared with non-shared clonotypes, the clonotypes found in all four sorted-subset donors had higher generation probabilities. Even with the large sequencing depth, rarefaction of the sorted-subset datasets indicated that sequencing was incomplete. The genetic and exposure-history diversity represented was limited by the small number of donors. Pairwise subsampling indicated that sequencing depth was expected to affect the degree of clonotype sharing among donors. Sampling was limited to blood, and TCR repertoires in tissue likely differ from TCR repertoires in blood. Estimated clonotype richness was generally larger for naive than for memory subsets. About 5% of naive CD4, 3% to 3.5% of naive CD8, around 2.3% of memory CD4, and less than 0.45% of memory CD8 clonotypes were shared across several donors.

CD8 naive samples consisted of CD45RO-negative cells that were positively selected for CCR7, yielding a CD45RA+CCR7+ population without TemRA cells. The donors were healthy, HIV-negative adults with no recently reported acute infections or vaccinations. Only Caucasian adults living in Nashville, Tennessee, USA were represented among the donors. Blood was collected by leukapheresis, and PBMCs were isolated by Ficoll-Histopaque density gradient centrifugation and then cryopreserved in liquid nitrogen vapor phase. Purity and quantity of every magnetically sorted T cell population were checked by analytical flow cytometry. Genomic DNA was isolated from each sorted fraction and quantified by UV absorbance on a Nanodrop 2000c. The CDR3 sequence holds 13 residues, the cysteine and phenylalanine included. Of all the DNA, just the CDR3 is kept, 39 bases in frame from base 1. Based on the germline V gene, the CDR1 and CDR2 sequences are LGHNA and YSLEER. V is pared back by 4 bases and J by 2 bases, with 9 bases lying between the germline termini.

Using the deep immunoSEQ assay, TCR CDR3 regions were amplified from genomic DNA by multiplex PCR. Extracted genomic DNA from each cell subset was spread evenly across all wells of several immunoSEQ 96-well plates, with each plate serving as a replicate. For sorted subsets, around 0.2 ug genomic DNA, equal to about 30,000 T cell genomes, was loaded into each replicate PCR. The purified libraries were quantified using a Qubit 3.0 fluorometer, sized with a Bioanalyzer 2100, and then quantified again using the KAPA Library Quantification kit. A separate single-read 150-cycle Illumina NextSeq 550 flow cell was used to sequence each immunoSEQ 96-well plate. The paper's processing steps were these. The immunoSEQ output contained only junctional sequences without quality scores, so filtering could not match that applied to full-length reads. To assign V/J genes and CDR3, sequences were annotated using PyIR, a Python wrapper for IgBLAST v1.9, with IMGT germline references. Reads were filtered out if the reads had weak V/J assignments (E-value above 1e-6), no CDR3, stop codons, out-of-frame junctions, or ambiguous translated residues. V3J clonotypes were defined by identical inferred V gene, J gene, and CDR3 amino acid sequence. Percentage overlap between repertoires was calculated by dividing the number of shared unique clonotypes by the size of the smaller repertoire. RTK rarefaction, the Chao1 estimator, and Recon v2.1 estimates of unobserved clonotypes were used to assess repertoire richness. For all TCRbeta clonotypes obtained by the gDNA method from a handful of donors, generation probabilities were computed with OLGA. The clones in this table, taken by TCRdb from immuneACCESS, are in-frame only. Not every clone is retained; where verified, under half of the shortfall comes from an unresolved V gene, and the cause of the rest is unknown. V, J and clone size are those of that table, while D and trimming were read from the DNA. The sample data list 1.5 million to 2.5 million clones, and about 95% of these were observed just once. The biggest ten clones account for 1% to 1.5% of the sample.

Worth noting for this clone: Its recognized antigen is unknown. Base qualities are not at hand, and no much larger clone is one base apart.

The sample consisted of naive CD8+ T cells sorted from blood. Reading the label with the study, this specimen's cell subset or site is: CD45RA+CCR7+. The chain joins TRBV4-3 to TRBJ2-7; the D gene identity is not certain. The TCR was taken from a man in his late teens or twenties in good health. The CDR3 region: CASSPGRPYEQYF. DNA sequence: TGCGCCAGCAGCCCTGGACGCCCCTACGAGCAGTACTTC.